The 18 T cell receptor beta chains in this list originate from one sample, sequenced in a study of blood T cell repertoires in COVID-19. TCRdb's copy holds only in-frame clones and misses some; the assay was immunoSEQ multiplex PCR. The sample lists tens of thousands of clones; around 78% were seen once. Sequencing used peripheral blood. The receptors derive from a human donor with active or convalescent COVID-19. The donor label of this sample is uncertain.

CDR3: CASSPRQNDGYTF. CDR3 in DNA: TGTGCCAGCTCACCCCGACAGAATGATGGCTACACCTTC. The gene calls are TRBV18 and TRBJ1-2; TRBD1 might be the D (5 bases). The germline CDR1 and CDR2 sequences are KGHSH and LQKENI. This CDR3 is built from 13 residues. The germline V and J ends were trimmed by 3 bases and 6 bases, with 11 bases remaining between them.

This clone has a handful of counts. The chain couples TRBV12-3 or TRBV12-4 to TRBJ2-1; 9 bases agree with TRBD2. V lost 3 bases to trimming and J lost 10 bases; unmatched junction nucleotides: 4. The CDR3 is made up of 13 amino acids. This chain's CDR3 is CASSFGLAGEQFF. The CDR3 region has the DNA TGTGCCAGCAGTTTTGGGCTAGCGGGAGAGCAGTTCTTC.

The J gene is TRBJ2-3, the V gene TRBV30, with 9 bases aligning to TRBD2. Trimming took 0 bases from V and 1 from J; bases not matched to a gene: 5. This CDR3 is 16 amino acids long. The germline V gene has CDR1 GTSNPN and CDR2 SVGIG (reference sequence). The DNA for the CDR3 is TGTGCCTGGAGTGTACGGGGACTAGCTGGCACAGATACGCAGTATTTT. This codes for CAWSVRGLAGTDTQYF.

This chain links TRBV3-1 (or the pseudogene TRBV3-2) with TRBJ1-2; no definite D call. Germline CDR1 LGHDT, CDR2 YNNKEL (reference sequence). The CDR3 contains 13 residues. V lost 4 bases and J lost 3, with 9 bases in between. CDR3 DNA: TGTGCCAGCAGCCTAACTAGGGACTATGGCTACACCTTC. Translation gives CASSLTRDYGYTF.

This clone occurred many times. The chain couples TRBV5-8 to TRBJ2-3, with a weak D call TRBD2 (5 bases). The germline CDR1 and CDR2 sequences are SGHTS and YDEGEE. The CDR3 sequence is 14 residues long. V lost 4 bases, J lost 5 bases, and 14 bases lay in between. CDR3 protein: CASSRRQSLDTQYF. The CDR3 DNA is TGTGCCAGCAGCCGGAGGCAAAGTCTAGATACGCAGTATTTT.

The DNA of the CDR3 is TGCGCCAGCAGCTTGTCGGTGGGCCCCTTTAACGAGCAGTACTTC. This gives the protein CASSLSVGPFNEQYF. This chain links TRBV5-1 with TRBJ2-7; the D is unclear. Germline values: CDR1 SGHRS, CDR2 YFSETQ. The CDR3 covers 15 residues. Trimming removed 1 base at V and 5 bases at J, with 16 bases between.

This sequence joins TRBV5-6 and TRBJ2-7; 7 bases match TRBD2. V was clipped by 4 bases and J by 4 bases; unmatched bases: 5. Germline V gene sequence: CDR1 SGHDT, CDR2 YYEEEE. This CDR3 is 13 amino acids long. The CDR3 spells CASSLSGIYEQYF. The CDR3 coding sequence is TGTGCCAGCAGCCTAAGCGGGATTTACGAGCAGTACTTC.

CDR3 in DNA: TGTGCCATCAGTGATATTCCAGGGGGAAGGGGAAAGTTCTTC. Translating gives CAISDIPGGRGKFF. V and J are TRBV10-3 and TRBJ2-1, with 7 bases aligning to TRBD1. Trimming cost V 3 bases and J 14 bases; bases outside gene matches: 13. Germline V gene sequence: CDR1 ENHRY, CDR2 SYGVKD. The length of the CDR3 is 14 residues.

By sample fraction, this clone is large. The chain joins TRBV29-1 to TRBJ2-5, with TRBD2 matching 7 bases. V dropped 1 base and J dropped 3; count of bases not matched to a gene: 8. This CDR3 comprises 15 residues. CDR1 is SQVTM, CDR2 ANQGSEA, per germline. In nucleotides, the CDR3 is TGCAGCGTTGAAGGTGCTAGCGGAATAAAAGAGACCCAGTACTTC. This gives the protein CSVEGASGIKETQYF. The full variable domain, with the rest looked up from reference TRBV29-1 and TRBJ2-5, is SAVISQKPSRDICQRGTSLTIQCQVDSQVTMMFWYRQQPGQSLTLIATANQGSEATYESGFVIDKFPISRPNLTFSTLTVSNMSPEDSSIYLCSVEGASGIKETQYFGPGTRLLVL.

V usage is TRBV2 and J usage is TRBJ2-5; 8 bases are a match to TRBD1. The CDR3 extends over 14 amino acids. Unmatched junction bases numbered 8, after V lost 6 bases and J lost 5 bases. Germline loops: CDR1 SNHLY, CDR2 FYNNEI. CDR3 in amino acids: CASSFDRGWETQYF. DNA of the CDR3: TGTGCCAGCAGCTTCGACAGGGGCTGGGAGACCCAGTACTTC.

The CDR3 protein is CASSRPGRSYNEQFF. The CDR3 nucleotides read TGTGCCAGCAGCCGACCAGGGCGGTCCTACAATGAGCAGTTCTTC. The gene calls are TRBV5-6 and TRBJ2-1; D might be TRBD1 (5 bases). Deletions cut 4 bases from V and 1 base from J, with 12 bases between. Germline values: CDR1 SGHDT, CDR2 YYEEEE. The CDR3 length is 15 residues.

The J gene is TRBJ2-5, the V gene TRBV10-1, with a tentative D call TRBD1 (5 bases). V was shortened by 5 bases and J by 5 bases, with 12 bases between the two germline ends. Germline V lookup: CDR1 WNHNN, CDR2 SYGVQD (reference sequence). The CDR3 is 13 residues long. The CDR3 region has the DNA TGCGCCAGCAGTCGAATCCCAGGGGAGACCCAGTACTTC. It specifies CASSRIPGETQYF.

The chain combines TRBV9 with TRBJ1-6; 8 positions agree with TRBD1. This CDR3 has 15 residues. Germline V gives CDR1 SGDLS, CDR2 YYNGEE. V gave up 2 bases and J gave up 5 bases; unmatched junction bases: 3. CDR3 residues: CASSVTDRDNSPLHF. DNA for the CDR3: TGTGCCAGCAGCGTGACGGACAGGGATAATTCACCCCTCCACTTT.

V usage is TRBV5-6 and J usage is TRBJ2-3; D perhaps matches TRBD1 (9 bases). V shed 2 bases and J shed 7 bases, with 29 bases lying between them. Germline CDR1 and CDR2: SGHDT and YYEEEE. The length of the CDR3 is 19 residues. The CDR3 is CASSFFGGTGRRLANTQYF. DNA for the CDR3: TGTGCCAGCAGCTTTTTTGGGGGGACAGGGAGGAGACTAGCGAATACGCAGTATTTT.

The V call is TRBV5-6, the J call TRBJ2-6; D call uncertain. Per the germline V gene, CDR1 is SGHDT and CDR2 is YYEEEE. The V gene lost 5 bases and the J gene lost 0 bases, with 15 bases spanning the gap. The CDR3 loop spans 17 amino acids. The CDR3 DNA reads TGTGCCAGCAGGAGCAGCGACGCTTCCTCTGGGGCCAACGTCCTGACTTTC. This gives the protein CASRSSDASSGANVLTF.

The rearrangement uses TRBV5-5 and TRBJ2-2; D unclear. The CDR3 is made up of 13 amino acids. V lost 1 base and J lost 6, with 7 bases in between. CDR1 SGHKS and CDR2 YYEKEE come from the germline V gene (reference sequence). The CDR3 sequence: CASSLISPGELFF. CDR3 nucleotides: TGTGCCAGCAGCTTGATAAGCCCCGGGGAGCTGTTTTTT.

This chain uses TRBV19 with TRBJ1-2; no clear D. The V gene lost 3 bases and the J gene lost 5 bases, with 13 bases spanning the gap. Germline CDR1 is LNHDA and CDR2 is SQIVND (reference sequence). This CDR3 is built from 14 residues. In DNA, the CDR3 is TGTGCCAGTAGTATCCCCCAGGCCCCTTATGGCTACACCTTC. Protein: CASSIPQAPYGYTF.

The V call is TRBV11-3, the J call TRBJ1-2, with D hard to call. The CDR3 spans 11 residues. Germline V CDR1 and CDR2: SGHNT, YENEEA. Deletions cut 11 bases from V and 2 bases from J, with 9 bases between. The CDR3 reads CAVGVNYGYTF. CDR3 DNA: TGTGCCGTCGGGGTAAACTATGGCTACACCTTC.